The 14 T cell receptor beta chains below come from one sample, sequenced in a study of T-cell reconstitution after alpha-beta-depleted transplantation in children. Unique molecular identifiers featured in how the TCRbeta library was prepared. TCRdb recomputed calls from the PCR reads with MiXCR, one row per CDR3 protein. In the table there are hundreds of thousands of distinct CDR3 sequences, roughly 13% of which are singletons. The sample in question was PBMCs, mostly from graft donor cells, obtained 360 days after TCRalphabeta/CD19-depleted stem cell transplant. All receptors derive from a male patient under 18 who had a stem cell transplant for acute myeloid leukemia, so the T cells may come from the graft donor.

There are many counts of this clonotype. The V call is TRBV5-1, the J call TRBJ2-7; D is undetermined. Germline V gene lookup returns CDR1 SGHRS and CDR2 YFSETQ. This CDR3 comprises 15 residues. V dropped 1 base and J dropped 3 bases, with 14 bases sitting between them. CDR3 sequence reads: CASSLMAGTYYEQYF. The CDR3 nucleotides are TGCGCCAGCAGCTTGATGGCCGGTACATACTACGAGCAGTACTTC.

The sample holds a few counts of this clonotype. The chain joins TRBV28 to TRBJ2-1, with TRBD2 identical over 9 bases. V trimming: 3 bases; J trimming: 0 bases; junction bases outside the gene matches: 9. Germline V gives CDR1 MDHEN, CDR2 SYDVKM. The CDR3 has 18 amino acids. The CDR3 is CASSLRAGGPFSYNEQFF. The CDR3 bases are TGTGCCAGCAGTTTGAGAGCGGGAGGCCCTTTCTCCTACAATGAGCAGTTCTTC.

The chain is built from TRBV24-1 and TRBJ2-2; 11 positions match TRBD1. CDR3 length: 14 residues. From germline, CDR1 is KGHDR and CDR2 SFDVKD. V was pared by 8 bases and J by 6 bases, with 4 bases of the junction left unmatched. CDR3: CATTRTGGSGELFF. The CDR3 nucleotides are TGTGCCACCACCCGGACAGGGGGCTCCGGGGAGCTGTTTTTT.

This clonotype appeared a few times. The V and J genes are TRBV20-1 and TRBJ2-7, with D possibly being TRBD1 or TRBD2 (5 bases each). The germline V gene has CDR1 DFQATT and CDR2 SNEGSKA (reference sequence). The CDR3 runs 15 residues. Trimming stripped 1 base from V and 0 bases from J, with 13 bases between. The CDR3 bases are TGCAGTGCTAGAGCGTCGGGGCCCAGCTCCTACGAGCAGTACTTC. Amino acids: CSARASGPSSYEQYF.

There are many counts of this clonotype. This chain joins TRBV27 and TRBJ2-1; 7 bases map to TRBD2. The CDR3 is 14 amino acids. CDR1 and CDR2 (germline): MNHEY, SMNVEV (reference sequence). J gave up 2 bases and V 7 bases, and 5 bases lay outside the gene matches. CDR3: CASTAGVTYNEQFF. CDR3 DNA sequence: TGTGCCAGCACGGCGGGAGTCACCTACAATGAGCAGTTCTTC.

The sample holds many counts of this clonotype. V gene TRBV5-1 combines with J gene TRBJ2-7; D unresolved. V gave up 0 bases and J gave up 6 bases, with 10 bases separating them. Germline V gives CDR1 SGHRS, CDR2 YFSETQ. The CDR3 has 13 residues. Here the CDR3 reads CASSLDSPGEQYF. In DNA, the CDR3 is TGCGCCAGCAGCTTGGACAGTCCCGGCGAGCAGTACTTC.

This clonotype was seen a handful of times. The chain links TRBV3-1 to TRBJ2-1, with no clear D. CDR3 length: 11 residues. Germline loops: CDR1 LGHDT, CDR2 YNNKEL (reference sequence). V was clipped by 3 bases and J by 15 bases, with 12 bases between them. The CDR3 DNA reads TGTGCCAGCAGCCATGTTGGACCCCCGTTCTTC. Amino acids: CASSHVGPPFF.

This chain uses TRBV6-6 with TRBJ1-1; D call uncertain. Trimming left V 4 bases short and J 7 bases short, with 10 bases between. The CDR3 covers 12 residues. Looked up from germline, CDR1 is MNHNY and CDR2 is SVGAGI (reference sequence). The CDR3 region has the DNA TGTGCCAGCAGTTCTCAGTGGGGTGAAGCTTTCTTT. This encodes CASSSQWGEAFF.

The table lists this clonotype with a few counts. The chain carries TRBV5-4 and TRBJ2-1; D is perhaps TRBD1 (5 bases). CDR3 length: 16 amino acids. Trimming removed 2 bases at V and 2 bases at J, with 14 bases between. CDR1 is SGHNT, CDR2 YYREEE, per germline (reference sequence). This chain's CDR3 is CASSLISDSAYNEQFF. Written as DNA, the CDR3 is TGTGCCAGCAGCTTAATTTCCGACAGCGCCTACAATGAGCAGTTCTTC.

This clonotype has a handful of counts. The chain joins TRBV6-6 to TRBJ2-1; D is unresolved. CDR3 length equals 10 residues. Germline V lookup: CDR1 MNHNY, CDR2 SVGAGI (reference sequence). V was trimmed by 7 bases and J by 3 bases, leaving 1 base between them. The CDR3 loop is CASNYNEQFF. DNA of the CDR3: TGTGCCAGCAACTACAATGAGCAGTTCTTC.

The CDR3 spells CSVERTGVAGELFF. In nucleotides, the CDR3 is TGCAGCGTTGAGAGGACAGGGGTCGCCGGGGAGCTGTTTTTT. The chain has TRBV29-1 and TRBJ2-2; TRBD1 matches 9 bases. With V trimmed by 3 bases and J by 6 bases, 5 bases remained unmatched. CDR1 is SQVTM and CDR2 is ANQGSEA in the germline V gene. This CDR3 is built from 14 residues.

Ten or more counts support this clonotype. The V call is TRBV9, the J call TRBJ2-7; a possible D gene is TRBD2 (5 bases). The CDR3 covers 13 residues. V was clipped by 0 bases and J by 5 bases, with 9 bases between them. CDR1 and CDR2 from the germline V gene are SGDLS and YYNGEE. CDR3 DNA: TGTGCCAGCAGCGTAGTTGGAGGTGACGAGCAGTACTTC. It yields the protein CASSVVGGDEQYF. The complete variable domain, with remaining parts taken from reference TRBV9 and TRBJ2-7, reads DSGVTQTPKHLITATGQRVTLRCSPRSGDLSVYWYQQSLDQGLQFLIQYYNGEERAKGNILERFSAQQFPDLHSELNLSSLELGDSALYFCASSVVGGDEQYFGPGTRLTVT.

This chain links TRBV4-2 with TRBJ1-1; possibly TRBD1 for D (5 bases). Germline lookup yields CDR1 LGHNA and CDR2 YNFKEQ. V lost 0 bases, J lost 10 bases, and 18 bases lay in between. CDR3 length: 15 amino acids. This CDR3 reads CASSQETGGGAGAFF. The CDR3 nucleotides read TGTGCCAGCAGCCAAGAAACGGGTGGAGGGGCGGGAGCTTTCTTT.

This chain uses TRBV4-3 with TRBJ2-7; D is possibly TRBD1 (5 bases). The CDR3 covers 15 residues. The germline gives CDR1 LGHNA, CDR2 YSLEER. Between the trimmed V and J ends, which lost 3 bases and 2 bases, there was a span of 14 bases. Here the CDR3 DNA reads TGCGCCAGCAGCCATACTGAATGGGGCACCTACGAGCAGTACTTC. Its protein is CASSHTEWGTYEQYF.